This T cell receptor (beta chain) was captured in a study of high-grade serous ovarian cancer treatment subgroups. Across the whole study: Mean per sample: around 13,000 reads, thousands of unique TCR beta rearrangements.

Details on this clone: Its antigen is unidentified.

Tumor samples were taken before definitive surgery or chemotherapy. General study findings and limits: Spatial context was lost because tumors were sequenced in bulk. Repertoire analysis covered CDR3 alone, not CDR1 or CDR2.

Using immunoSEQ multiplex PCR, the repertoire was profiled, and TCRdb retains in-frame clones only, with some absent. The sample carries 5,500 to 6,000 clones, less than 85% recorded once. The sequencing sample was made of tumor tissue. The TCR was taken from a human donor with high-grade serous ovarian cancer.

CDR3: CASRKQGVTPLHF. In DNA, the CDR3 is TGTGCCAGCAGAAAGCAGGGTGTTACACCCCTCCACTTT. This chain uses TRBV6-1 with TRBJ1-6; tentative D call: TRBD1 (5 bases). The germline V gene has CDR1 MNHNS and CDR2 SASEGT. V was pared by 6 bases and J by 11 bases, with 14 bases between. CDR3 length: 13 amino acids.